One sample yielded the 6 T cell receptor beta chains listed below, sequenced in a study of shared clonotypes between healthy human individuals. Data came from immunoSEQ multiplex PCR; TCRdb stores just in-frame clones and leaves some out. The sample gives over a million clones, roughly 97% of which show up once; approximately 1.1% is in the top ten. Sequencing was carried out using naive CD4+ T cells sorted from blood. Indicated subset: CD45RA+ positively selected. These receptors all come from a man aged 30-40 years in good health.

The rearrangement joins TRBV5-1 to TRBJ1-1; D unclear. The CDR3 is 14 residues long. The V and J ends lost 2 bases and 1 base respectively, with 9 bases between them. The germline gives CDR1 SGHRS, CDR2 YFSETQ. The CDR3 loop is CASSFSVENTEAFF. The CDR3, as DNA: TGCGCCAGCAGCTTTTCAGTAGAGAACACTGAAGCTTTCTTT.

The chain is built from TRBV9 and TRBJ2-6; 8 bases fit TRBD1. The ends lost 0 bases at V and 1 base at J; junction bases unmatched: 6. Looked up from germline, CDR1 is SGDLS and CDR2 is YYNGEE. The CDR3 contains 18 residues. The CDR3 region has the DNA TGTGCCAGCAGCGTAGGTGGACAGGGTCTGTCTGGGGCCAACGTCCTGACTTTC. It translates to CASSVGGQGLSGANVLTF. Complete variable domain (other parts from reference TRBV9 and TRBJ2-6): DSGVTQTPKHLITATGQRVTLRCSPRSGDLSVYWYQQSLDQGLQFLIQYYNGEERAKGNILERFSAQQFPDLHSELNLSSLELGDSALYFCASSVGGQGLSGANVLTFGAGSRLTVL.

The rearrangement uses TRBV27 and TRBJ1-1; D is ambiguous. This CDR3 has 14 amino acids. Trimming stripped 2 bases from V and 4 bases from J, with 11 bases between. Per the germline V gene, CDR1 is MNHEY and CDR2 is SMNVEV (reference sequence). The CDR3 reads CASSLKSWGTEAFF. Written as DNA, the CDR3 is TGTGCCAGCAGTTTAAAAAGCTGGGGCACTGAAGCTTTCTTT.

V and J are TRBV7-6 and TRBJ2-1, with 8 bases that match TRBD2. The length of the CDR3 is 16 residues. V was clipped by 4 bases and J by 5 bases; unmatched bases: 10. From germline, CDR1 is SGHVS and CDR2 FNYEAQ. Here the CDR3 DNA reads TGTGCCAGCAGCTACTTAAGCGGGGGCGCGCACAATGAGCAGTTCTTC. As protein: CASSYLSGGAHNEQFF.

The rearrangement joins TRBV21-1 to TRBJ2-7; no check of the table's D call, TRBD1, against the DNA was made. TRBV21-1 is a listed pseudogene. CDR3 length equals 15 residues. CDR3 coding DNA: TGTGCCAGCAGCAAAAAACTAGACAGGGGCTACGAGCAGTACTTC. Its translation is CASSKKLDRGYEQYF.

V and J are TRBV5-1 and TRBJ1-5; D possibly corresponds to TRBD1 (6 bases). The CDR3 is 15 amino acids. V lost 2 bases and J 3 bases, leaving 12 bases between the germline ends. The V gene's germline CDR1 is SGHRS and CDR2 YFSETQ. CDR3 region: CASSLGGDPNQPQHF. The DNA for the CDR3 is TGCGCCAGCAGCTTAGGGGGGGACCCCAATCAGCCCCAGCATTTT.